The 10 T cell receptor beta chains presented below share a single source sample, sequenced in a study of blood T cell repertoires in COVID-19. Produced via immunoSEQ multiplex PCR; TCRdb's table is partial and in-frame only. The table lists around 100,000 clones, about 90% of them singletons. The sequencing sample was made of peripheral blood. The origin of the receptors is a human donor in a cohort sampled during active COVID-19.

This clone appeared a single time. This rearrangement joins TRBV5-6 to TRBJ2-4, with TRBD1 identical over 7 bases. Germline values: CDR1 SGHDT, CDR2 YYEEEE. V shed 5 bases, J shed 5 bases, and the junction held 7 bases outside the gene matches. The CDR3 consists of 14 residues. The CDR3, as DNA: TGTGCCAGCAGATTACAGGGGACCCAAAACATTCAGTACTTC. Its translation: CASRLQGTQNIQYF.

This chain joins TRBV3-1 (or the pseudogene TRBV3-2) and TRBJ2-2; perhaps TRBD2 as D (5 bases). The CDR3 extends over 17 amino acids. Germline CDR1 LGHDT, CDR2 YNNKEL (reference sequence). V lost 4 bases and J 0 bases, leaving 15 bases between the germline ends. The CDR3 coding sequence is TGTGCCAGCAGCCCCAGAGGGCTACACTCGAACACCGGGGAGCTGTTTTTT. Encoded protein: CASSPRGLHSNTGELFF.

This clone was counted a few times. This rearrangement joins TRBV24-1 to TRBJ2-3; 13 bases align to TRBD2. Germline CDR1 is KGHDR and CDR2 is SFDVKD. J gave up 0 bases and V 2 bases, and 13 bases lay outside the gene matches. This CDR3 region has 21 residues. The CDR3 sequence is CATSDSLRGTSGVTSTDTQYF. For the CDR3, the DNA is TGTGCCACCAGTGATTCGCTCCGAGGGACTAGCGGGGTAACTAGCACAGATACGCAGTATTTT.

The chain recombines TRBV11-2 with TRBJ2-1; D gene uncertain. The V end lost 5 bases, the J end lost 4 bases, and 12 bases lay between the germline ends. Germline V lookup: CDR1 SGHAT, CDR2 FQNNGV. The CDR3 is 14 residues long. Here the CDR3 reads CASSPETYYNEQFF. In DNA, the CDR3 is TGTGCCAGCAGCCCCGAGACTTATTACAATGAGCAGTTCTTC.

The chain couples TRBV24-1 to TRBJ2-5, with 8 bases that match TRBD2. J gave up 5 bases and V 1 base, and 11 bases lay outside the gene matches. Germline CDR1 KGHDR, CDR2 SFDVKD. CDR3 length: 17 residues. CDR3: CATSDFGTGGPGETQYF. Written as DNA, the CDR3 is TGTGCCACCAGTGATTTTGGAACGGGAGGGCCAGGGGAGACCCAGTACTTC.

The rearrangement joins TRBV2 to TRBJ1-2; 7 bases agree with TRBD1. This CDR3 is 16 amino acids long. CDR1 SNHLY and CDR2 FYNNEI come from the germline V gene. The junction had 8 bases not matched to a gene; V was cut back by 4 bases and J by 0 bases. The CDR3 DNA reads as TGTGCCAGCAGTGTCCGGGACAGCGGACCTAACTATGGCTACACCTTC. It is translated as CASSVRDSGPNYGYTF.

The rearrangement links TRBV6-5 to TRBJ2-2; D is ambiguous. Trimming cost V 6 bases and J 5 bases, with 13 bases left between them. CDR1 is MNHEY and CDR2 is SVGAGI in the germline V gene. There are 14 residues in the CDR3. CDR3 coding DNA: TGTGCCAGCAGGCGTGGGCAGATGACCGGGGAGCTGTTTTTT. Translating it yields CASRRGQMTGELFF.

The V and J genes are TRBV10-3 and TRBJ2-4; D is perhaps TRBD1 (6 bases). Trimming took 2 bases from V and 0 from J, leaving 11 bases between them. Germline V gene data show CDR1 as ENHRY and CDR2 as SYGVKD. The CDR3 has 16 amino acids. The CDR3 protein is CAISEPTTGAKNIQYF. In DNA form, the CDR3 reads TGTGCCATCAGTGAGCCTACGACAGGAGCCAAAAACATTCAGTACTTC.

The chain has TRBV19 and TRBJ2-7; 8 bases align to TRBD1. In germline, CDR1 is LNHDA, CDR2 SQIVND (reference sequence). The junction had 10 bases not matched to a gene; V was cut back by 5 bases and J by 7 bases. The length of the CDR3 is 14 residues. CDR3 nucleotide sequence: TGTGCCAGTAGTTCCGGGACAGGACTTACGGAGCAGTACTTC. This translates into CASSSGTGLTEQYF.

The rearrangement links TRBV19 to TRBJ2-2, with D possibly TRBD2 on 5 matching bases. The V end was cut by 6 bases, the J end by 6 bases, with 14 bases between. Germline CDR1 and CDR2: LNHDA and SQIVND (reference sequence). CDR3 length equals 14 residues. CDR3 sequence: CASRGSEGAGELFF. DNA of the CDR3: TGTGCCAGTAGAGGTAGCGAGGGCGCCGGGGAGCTGTTTTTT.